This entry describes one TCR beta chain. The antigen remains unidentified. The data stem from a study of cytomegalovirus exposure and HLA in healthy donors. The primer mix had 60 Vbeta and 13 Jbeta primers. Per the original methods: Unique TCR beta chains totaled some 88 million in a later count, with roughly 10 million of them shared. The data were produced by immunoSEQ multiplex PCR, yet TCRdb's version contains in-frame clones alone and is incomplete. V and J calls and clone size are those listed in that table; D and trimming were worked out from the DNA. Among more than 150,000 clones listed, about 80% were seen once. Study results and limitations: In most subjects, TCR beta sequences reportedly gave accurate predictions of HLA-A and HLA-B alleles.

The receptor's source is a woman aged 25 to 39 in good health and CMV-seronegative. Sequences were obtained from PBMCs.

This CDR3 is CATSRSQAAPSYEQYF. The DNA of the CDR3 is TGTGCCACCAGCAGATCACAGGCCGCACCCTCCTACGAGCAGTACTTC. V is TRBV15 and J is TRBJ2-7; D is possibly TRBD1 (5 bases). The CDR3 covers 16 residues. Trimming removed 2 bases from V and 0 bases from J, with 14 bases in between. CDR1 is LNHNV, CDR2 YYDKDF, per germline (reference sequence).